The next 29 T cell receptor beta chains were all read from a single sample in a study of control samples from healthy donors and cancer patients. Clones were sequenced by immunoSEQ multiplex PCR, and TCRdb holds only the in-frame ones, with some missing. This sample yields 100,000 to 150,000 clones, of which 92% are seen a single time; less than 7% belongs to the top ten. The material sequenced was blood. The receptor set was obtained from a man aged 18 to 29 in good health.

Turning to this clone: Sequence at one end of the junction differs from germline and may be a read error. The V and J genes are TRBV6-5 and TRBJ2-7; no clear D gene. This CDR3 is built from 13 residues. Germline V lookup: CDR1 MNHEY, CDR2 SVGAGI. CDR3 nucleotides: TGTGCCAGCACCCCCAGACCAGCCTACGGGCAGTACTTC. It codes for CASTPRPAYGQYF.

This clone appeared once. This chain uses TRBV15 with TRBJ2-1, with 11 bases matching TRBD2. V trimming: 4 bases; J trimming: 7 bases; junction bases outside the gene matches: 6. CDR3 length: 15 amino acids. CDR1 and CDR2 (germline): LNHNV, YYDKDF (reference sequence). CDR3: CATSIGLAGRNEQFF. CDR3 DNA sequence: TGTGCCACCAGCATCGGACTAGCGGGTAGGAATGAGCAGTTCTTC.

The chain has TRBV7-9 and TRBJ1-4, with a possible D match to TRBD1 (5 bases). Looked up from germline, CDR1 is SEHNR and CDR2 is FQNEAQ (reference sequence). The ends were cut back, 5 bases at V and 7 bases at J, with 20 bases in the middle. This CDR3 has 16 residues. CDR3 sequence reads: CASSPPFGVGGEKLFF. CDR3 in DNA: TGTGCCAGCAGCCCCCCGTTCGGGGTGGGGGGTGAAAAACTGTTTTTT.

The CDR3 nucleotides are TGTGCCAGTAGTGGCCCGGACAGGGTTAGTGTTGTTCAGCCCCAGCATTTT. Translation gives CASSGPDRVSVVQPQHF. This chain links TRBV19 with TRBJ1-5, with 8 bases matching TRBD1. CDR3 size: 17 residues. Germline values: CDR1 LNHDA, CDR2 SQIVND (reference sequence). V gave up 5 bases and J gave up 6 bases; unmatched junction bases: 15.

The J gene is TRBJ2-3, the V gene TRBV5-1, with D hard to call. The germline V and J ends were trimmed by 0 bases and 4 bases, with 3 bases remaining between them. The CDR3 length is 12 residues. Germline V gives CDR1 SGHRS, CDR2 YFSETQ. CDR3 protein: CASSLDADTQYF. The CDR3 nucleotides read TGCGCCAGCAGCTTGGATGCAGATACGCAGTATTTT.

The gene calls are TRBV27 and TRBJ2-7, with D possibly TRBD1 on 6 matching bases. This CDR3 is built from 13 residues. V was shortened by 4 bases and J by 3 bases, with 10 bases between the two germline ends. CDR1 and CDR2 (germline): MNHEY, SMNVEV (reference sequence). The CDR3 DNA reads TGTGCCAGCAGTTACGGCAGGGGCTACGAGCAGTACTTC. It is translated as CASSYGRGYEQYF.

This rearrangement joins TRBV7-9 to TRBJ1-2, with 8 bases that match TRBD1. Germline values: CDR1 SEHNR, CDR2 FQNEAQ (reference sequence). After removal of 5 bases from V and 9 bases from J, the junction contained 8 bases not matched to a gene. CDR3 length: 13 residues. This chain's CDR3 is CASSPSTGGSYTF. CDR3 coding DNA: TGTGCCAGCAGCCCTAGCACAGGGGGAAGCTACACCTTC.

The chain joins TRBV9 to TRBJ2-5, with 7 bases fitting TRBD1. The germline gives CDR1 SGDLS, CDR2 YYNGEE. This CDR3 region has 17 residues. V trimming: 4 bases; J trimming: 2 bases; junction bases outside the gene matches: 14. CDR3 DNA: TGTGCCAGCAGCCAAGGGGGCAGGGGCGTTATTCAAGAGACCCAGTACTTC. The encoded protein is CASSQGGRGVIQETQYF.

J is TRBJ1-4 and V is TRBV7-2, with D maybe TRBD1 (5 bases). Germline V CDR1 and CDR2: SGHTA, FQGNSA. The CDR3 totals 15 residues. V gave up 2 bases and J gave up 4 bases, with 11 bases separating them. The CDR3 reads CASSLSRGVNEKLFF. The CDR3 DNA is TGTGCCAGCAGCTTATCGAGAGGGGTTAATGAAAAACTGTTTTTT.

CDR3 in amino acids: CASSSVNINYGYTF. The DNA of the CDR3 is TGTGCCAGCAGTTCGGTAAATATCAACTATGGCTACACCTTC. V is TRBV6-5 and J is TRBJ1-2; no firm D call. Looked up from germline, CDR1 is MNHEY and CDR2 is SVGAGI. The germline V and J ends were trimmed by 4 bases and 2 bases, with 11 bases remaining between them. The CDR3 length is 14 residues.

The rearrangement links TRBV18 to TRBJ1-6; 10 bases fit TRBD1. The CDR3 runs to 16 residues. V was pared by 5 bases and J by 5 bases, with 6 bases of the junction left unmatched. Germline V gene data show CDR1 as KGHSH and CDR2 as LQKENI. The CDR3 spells CASSTGTGANNSPLHF. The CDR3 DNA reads TGTGCCAGCTCAACCGGGACAGGGGCCAATAATTCACCCCTCCACTTT.

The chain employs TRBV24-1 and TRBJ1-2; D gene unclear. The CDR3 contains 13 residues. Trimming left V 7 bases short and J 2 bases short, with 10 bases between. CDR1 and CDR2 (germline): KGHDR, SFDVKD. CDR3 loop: CATRGRENYGYTF. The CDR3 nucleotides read TGTGCCACCAGGGGGAGGGAAAACTATGGCTACACCTTC.

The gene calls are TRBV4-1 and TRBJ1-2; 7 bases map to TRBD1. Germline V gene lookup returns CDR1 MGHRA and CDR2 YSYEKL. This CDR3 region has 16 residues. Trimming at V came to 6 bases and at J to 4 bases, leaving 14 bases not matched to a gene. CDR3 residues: CASSQKRDRTPYGYTF. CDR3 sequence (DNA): TGCGCCAGCAGTCAAAAAAGGGACAGAACCCCCTATGGCTACACCTTC.

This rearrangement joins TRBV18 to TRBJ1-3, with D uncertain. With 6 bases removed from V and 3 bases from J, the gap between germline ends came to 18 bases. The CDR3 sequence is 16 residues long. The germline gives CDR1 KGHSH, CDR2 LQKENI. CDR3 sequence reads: CASSPSLTENGNTIYF. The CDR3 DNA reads TGTGCCAGCTCGCCATCCCTTACCGAGAATGGAAACACCATATATTTT.

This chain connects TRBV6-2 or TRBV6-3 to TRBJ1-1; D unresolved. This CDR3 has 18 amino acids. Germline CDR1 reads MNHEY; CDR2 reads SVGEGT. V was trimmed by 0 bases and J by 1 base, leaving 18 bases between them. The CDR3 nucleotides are TGTGCCAGCAGTTACTCCCCTTGGGATCCCCCTCGGAACACTGAAGCTTTCTTT. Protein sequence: CASSYSPWDPPRNTEAFF.

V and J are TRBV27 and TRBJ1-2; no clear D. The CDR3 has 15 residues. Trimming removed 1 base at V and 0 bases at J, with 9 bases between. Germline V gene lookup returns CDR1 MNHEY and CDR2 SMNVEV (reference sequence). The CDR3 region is CASSLFRGPNYGYTF. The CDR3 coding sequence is TGTGCCAGCAGTTTATTTCGGGGTCCTAACTATGGCTACACCTTC.

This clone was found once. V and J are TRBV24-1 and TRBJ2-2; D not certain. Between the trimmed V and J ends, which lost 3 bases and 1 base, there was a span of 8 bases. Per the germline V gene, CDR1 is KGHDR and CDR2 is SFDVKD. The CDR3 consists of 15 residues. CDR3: CATSDPLLNTGELFF. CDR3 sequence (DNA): TGTGCCACCAGTGATCCTCTTTTGAACACCGGGGAGCTGTTTTTT.

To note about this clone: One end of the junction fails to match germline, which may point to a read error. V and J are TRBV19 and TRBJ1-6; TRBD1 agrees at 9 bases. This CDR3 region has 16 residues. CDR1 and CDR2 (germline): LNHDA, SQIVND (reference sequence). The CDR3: CASSPDRGAEGSLLHF. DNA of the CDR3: TGTGCCAGTAGTCCGGACAGGGGCGCTGAGGGTTCACTCCTCCACTTT.

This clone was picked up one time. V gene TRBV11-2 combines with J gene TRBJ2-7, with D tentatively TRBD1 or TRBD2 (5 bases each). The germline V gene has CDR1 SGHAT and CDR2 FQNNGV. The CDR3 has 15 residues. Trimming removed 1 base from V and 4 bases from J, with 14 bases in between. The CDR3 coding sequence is TGTGCCAGCAGCTTAGGATCGGGACCTAGATACGAGCAGTACTTC. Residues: CASSLGSGPRYEQYF.

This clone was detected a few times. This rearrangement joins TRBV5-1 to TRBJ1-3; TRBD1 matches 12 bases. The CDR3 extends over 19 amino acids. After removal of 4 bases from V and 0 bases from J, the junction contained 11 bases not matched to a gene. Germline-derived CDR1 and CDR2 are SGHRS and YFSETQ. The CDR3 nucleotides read TGCGCCAGCAGCCTACCGGGACAGGGGGCATATCCCTCTGGAAACACCATATATTTT. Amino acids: CASSLPGQGAYPSGNTIYF.

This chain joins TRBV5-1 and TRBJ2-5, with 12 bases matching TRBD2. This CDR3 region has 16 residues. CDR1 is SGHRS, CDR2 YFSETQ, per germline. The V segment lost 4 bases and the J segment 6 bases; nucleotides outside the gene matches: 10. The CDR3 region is CASSPVVTSGGQTQYF. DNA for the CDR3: TGCGCCAGCAGCCCGGTCGTGACTAGCGGGGGTCAGACCCAGTACTTC.

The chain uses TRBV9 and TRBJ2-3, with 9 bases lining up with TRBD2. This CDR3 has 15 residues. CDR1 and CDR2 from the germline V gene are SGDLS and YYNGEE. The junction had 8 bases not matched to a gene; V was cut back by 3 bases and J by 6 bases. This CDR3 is CASSAGGLAGDTQYF. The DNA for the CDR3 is TGTGCCAGCAGCGCCGGGGGGCTAGCGGGGGATACGCAGTATTTT.

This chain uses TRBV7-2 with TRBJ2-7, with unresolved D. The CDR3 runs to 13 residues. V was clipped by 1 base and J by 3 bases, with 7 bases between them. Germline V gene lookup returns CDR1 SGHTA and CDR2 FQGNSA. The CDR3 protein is CASSLVGFYEQYF. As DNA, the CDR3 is TGTGCCAGCAGCTTAGTTGGGTTCTACGAGCAGTACTTC.

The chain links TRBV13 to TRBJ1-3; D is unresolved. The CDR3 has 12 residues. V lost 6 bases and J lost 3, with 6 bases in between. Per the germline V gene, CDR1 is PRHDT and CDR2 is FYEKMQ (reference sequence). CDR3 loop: CASRGSGNTIYF. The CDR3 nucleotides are TGTGCCAGCAGGGGTAGTGGAAACACCATATATTTT.

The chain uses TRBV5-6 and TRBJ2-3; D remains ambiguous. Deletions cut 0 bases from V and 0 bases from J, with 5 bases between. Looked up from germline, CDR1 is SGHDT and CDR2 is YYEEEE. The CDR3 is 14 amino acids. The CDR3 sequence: CASSLAPSTDTQYF. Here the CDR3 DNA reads TGTGCCAGCAGCTTGGCACCTAGCACAGATACGCAGTATTTT. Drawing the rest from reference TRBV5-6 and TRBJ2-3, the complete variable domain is DAGVTQSPTHLIKTRGQQVTLRCSPKSGHDTVSWYQQALGQGPQFIFQYYEEEERQRGNFPDRFSGHQFPNYSSELNVNALLLGDSALYLCASSLAPSTDTQYFGPGTRLTVL.

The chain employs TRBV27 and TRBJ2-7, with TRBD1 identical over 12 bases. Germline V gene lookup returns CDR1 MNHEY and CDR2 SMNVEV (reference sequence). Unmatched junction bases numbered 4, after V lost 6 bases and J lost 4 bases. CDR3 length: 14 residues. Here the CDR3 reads CASSEGQGAYEQYF. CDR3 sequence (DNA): TGTGCCAGCAGCGAGGGACAGGGGGCTTACGAGCAGTACTTC.

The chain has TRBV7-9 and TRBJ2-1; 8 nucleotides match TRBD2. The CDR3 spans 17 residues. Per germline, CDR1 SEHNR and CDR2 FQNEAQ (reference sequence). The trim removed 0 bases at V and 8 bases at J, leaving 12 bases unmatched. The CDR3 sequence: CASSLAGEAGGVDEQFF. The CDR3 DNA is TGTGCCAGCAGCTTAGCCGGGGAGGCGGGGGGCGTAGATGAGCAGTTCTTC.

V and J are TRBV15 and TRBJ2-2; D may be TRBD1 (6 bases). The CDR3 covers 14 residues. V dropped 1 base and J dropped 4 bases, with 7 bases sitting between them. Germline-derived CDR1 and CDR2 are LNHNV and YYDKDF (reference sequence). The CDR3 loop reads CATSRADSTGELFF. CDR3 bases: TGTGCCACCAGCAGAGCGGACAGCACCGGGGAGCTGTTTTTT.

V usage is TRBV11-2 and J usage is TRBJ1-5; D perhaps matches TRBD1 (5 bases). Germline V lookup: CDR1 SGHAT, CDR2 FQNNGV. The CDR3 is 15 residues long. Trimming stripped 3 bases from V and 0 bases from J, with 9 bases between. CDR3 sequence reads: CASSLGRYSNQPQHF. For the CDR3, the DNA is TGTGCCAGCAGCTTGGGACGATATAGCAATCAGCCCCAGCATTTT. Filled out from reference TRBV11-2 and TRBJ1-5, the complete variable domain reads EAGVAQSPRYKIIEKRQSVAFWCNPISGHATLYWYQQILGQGPKLLIQFQNNGVVDDSQLPKDRFSAERLKGVDSTLKIQPAKLEDSAVYLCASSLGRYSNQPQHFGDGTRLSIL.